This entry is about one TCR beta chain. The sample belongs to a study of blood T cell repertoires in COVID-19. Only in-frame clones appear in the TCRdb table, and some are missing; sequencing was by immunoSEQ multiplex PCR. The sample records some 190,000 clones, less than 85% being singletons. CDR3 length: 14 residues. In germline, CDR1 is SGHTA, CDR2 FQGNSA. Between the trimmed V and J ends, which lost 7 bases and 7 bases, there was a span of 19 bases. This receptor was identified in a woman in her thirties who had recovered from COVID-19. Sequences were obtained from PBMCs or T cells enriched from blood (not recorded which). The V call is TRBV7-2, the J call TRBJ2-5; D may be TRBD2 (6 bases). CDR3 DNA: TGTGCCAGCAACGAAAACGCGGGGCTGGGGACCCAGTACTTC. It specifies CASNENAGLGTQYF.